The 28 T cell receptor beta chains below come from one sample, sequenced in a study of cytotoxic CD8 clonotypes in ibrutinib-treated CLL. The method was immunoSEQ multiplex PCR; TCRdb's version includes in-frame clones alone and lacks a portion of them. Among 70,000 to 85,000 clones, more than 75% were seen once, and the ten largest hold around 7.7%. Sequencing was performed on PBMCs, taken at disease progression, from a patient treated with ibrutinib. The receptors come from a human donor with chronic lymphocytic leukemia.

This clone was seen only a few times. CDR3 in amino acids: CASSVDISGYTF. In DNA, the CDR3 is TGTGCCAGCAGCGTGGACATTAGTGGCTACACCTTC. This chain uses TRBV5-4 with TRBJ1-2; maybe TRBD1 (5 bases). CDR3 length equals 12 residues. CDR1 and CDR2 (germline): SGHNT, YYREEE (reference sequence). The V and J ends lost 4 bases and 7 bases respectively, with 11 bases between them.

CDR3 nucleotides: TGTGCCAGCAGTGAGGGACAGAACTATGGCTACACCTTC. Amino acid sequence: CASSEGQNYGYTF. The chain links TRBV25-1 to TRBJ1-2, with 7 bases lining up with TRBD1. Germline loops: CDR1 MGHDK, CDR2 SYGVNS. The CDR3 consists of 13 residues. V was clipped by 3 bases and J by 2 bases; unmatched bases: 0.

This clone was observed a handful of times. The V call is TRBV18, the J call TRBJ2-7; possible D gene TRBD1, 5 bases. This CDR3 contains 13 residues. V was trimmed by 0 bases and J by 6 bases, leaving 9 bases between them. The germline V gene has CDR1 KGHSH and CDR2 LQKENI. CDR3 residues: CASSPPSQGEQYF. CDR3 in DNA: TGTGCCAGCTCACCACCGTCTCAGGGCGAGCAGTACTTC.

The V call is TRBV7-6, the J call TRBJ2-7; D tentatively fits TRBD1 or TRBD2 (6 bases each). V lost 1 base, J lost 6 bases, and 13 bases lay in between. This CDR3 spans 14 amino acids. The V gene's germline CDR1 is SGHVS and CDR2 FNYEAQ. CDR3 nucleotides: TGTGCCAGCAGCTTAGGAGGGGGGCTTGGCGAGCAGTACTTC. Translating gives CASSLGGGLGEQYF.

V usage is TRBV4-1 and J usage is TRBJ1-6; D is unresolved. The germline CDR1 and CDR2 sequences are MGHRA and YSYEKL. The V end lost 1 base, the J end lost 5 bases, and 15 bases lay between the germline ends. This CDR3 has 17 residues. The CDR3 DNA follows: TGCGCCAGCAGCCAAGTAAGAGGCAGTCAGGATAATTCACCCCTCCACTTT. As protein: CASSQVRGSQDNSPLHF.

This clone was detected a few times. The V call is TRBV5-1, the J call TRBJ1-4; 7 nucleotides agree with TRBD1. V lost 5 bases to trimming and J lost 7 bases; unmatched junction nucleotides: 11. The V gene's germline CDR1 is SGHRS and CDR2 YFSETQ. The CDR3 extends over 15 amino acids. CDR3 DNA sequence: TGCGCCAGCAGTAATCAGGGGGGGCCGGGTGAAAAACTGTTTTTT. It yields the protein CASSNQGGPGEKLFF.

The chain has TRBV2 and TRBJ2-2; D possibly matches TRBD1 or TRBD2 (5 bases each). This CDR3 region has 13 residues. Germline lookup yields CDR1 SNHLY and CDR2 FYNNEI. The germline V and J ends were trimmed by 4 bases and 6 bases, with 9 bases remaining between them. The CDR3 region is CASSVTGPGELFF. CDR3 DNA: TGTGCCAGCAGTGTCACGGGGCCCGGGGAGCTGTTTTTT. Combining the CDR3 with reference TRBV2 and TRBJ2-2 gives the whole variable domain EPEVTQTPSHQVTQMGQEVILRCVPISNHLYFYWYRQILGQKVEFLVSFYNNEISEKSEIFDDQFSVERPDGSNFTLKIRSTKLEDSAMYFCASSVTGPGELFFGEGSRLTVL.

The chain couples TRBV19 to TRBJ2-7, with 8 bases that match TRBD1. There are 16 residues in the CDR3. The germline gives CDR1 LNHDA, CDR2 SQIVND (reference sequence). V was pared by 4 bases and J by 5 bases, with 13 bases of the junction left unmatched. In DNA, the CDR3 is TGTGCCAGTAGTAGAGGCTTCAGGACAGGGCCCGACGAGCAGTACTTC. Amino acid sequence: CASSRGFRTGPDEQYF.

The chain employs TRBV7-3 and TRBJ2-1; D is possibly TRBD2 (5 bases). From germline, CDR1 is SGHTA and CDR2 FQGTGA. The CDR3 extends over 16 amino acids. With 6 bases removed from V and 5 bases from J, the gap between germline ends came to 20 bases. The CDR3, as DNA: TGTGCCAGCAGACTACCGGGGAAGAGAAGAAACAATGAGCAGTTCTTC. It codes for CASRLPGKRRNNEQFF.

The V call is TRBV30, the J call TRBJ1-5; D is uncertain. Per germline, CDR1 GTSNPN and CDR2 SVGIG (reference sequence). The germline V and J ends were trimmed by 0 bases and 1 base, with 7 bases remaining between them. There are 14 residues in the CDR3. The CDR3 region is CAWSVLLSNQPQHF. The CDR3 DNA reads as TGTGCCTGGAGTGTACTTTTGAGCAATCAGCCCCAGCATTTT.

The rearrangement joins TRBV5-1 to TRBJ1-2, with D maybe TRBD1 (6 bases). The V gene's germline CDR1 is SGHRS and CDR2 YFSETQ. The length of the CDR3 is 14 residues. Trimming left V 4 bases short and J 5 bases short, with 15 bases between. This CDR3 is CASSREDRGYGYTF. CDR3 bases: TGCGCCAGCAGCCGCGAGGATAGGGGGTATGGCTACACCTTC.

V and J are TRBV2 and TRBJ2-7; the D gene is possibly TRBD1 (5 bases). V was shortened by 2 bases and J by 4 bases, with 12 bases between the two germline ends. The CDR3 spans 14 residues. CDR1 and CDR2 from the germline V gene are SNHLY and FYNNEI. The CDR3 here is CASSEIRAWYEQYF. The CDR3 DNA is TGTGCCAGCAGTGAAATCAGGGCATGGTACGAGCAGTACTTC.

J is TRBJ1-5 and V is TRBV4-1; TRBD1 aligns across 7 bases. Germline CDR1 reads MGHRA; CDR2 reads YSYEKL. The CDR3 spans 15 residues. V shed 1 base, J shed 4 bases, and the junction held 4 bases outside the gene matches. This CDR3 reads CASSQGGTENQPQHF. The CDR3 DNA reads TGCGCCAGCAGCCAAGGGGGGACAGAGAATCAGCCCCAGCATTTT.

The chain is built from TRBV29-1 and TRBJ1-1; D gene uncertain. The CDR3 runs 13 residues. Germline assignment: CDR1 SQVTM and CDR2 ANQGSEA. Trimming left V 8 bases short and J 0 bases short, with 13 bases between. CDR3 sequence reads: CSFGLDMNTEAFF. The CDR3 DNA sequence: TGCAGCTTCGGGCTCGACATGAACACTGAAGCTTTCTTT. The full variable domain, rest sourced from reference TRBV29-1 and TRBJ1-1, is SAVISQKPSRDICQRGTSLTIQCQVDSQVTMMFWYRQQPGQSLTLIATANQGSEATYESGFVIDKFPISRPNLTFSTLTVSNMSPEDSSIYLCSFGLDMNTEAFFGQGTRLTVV.

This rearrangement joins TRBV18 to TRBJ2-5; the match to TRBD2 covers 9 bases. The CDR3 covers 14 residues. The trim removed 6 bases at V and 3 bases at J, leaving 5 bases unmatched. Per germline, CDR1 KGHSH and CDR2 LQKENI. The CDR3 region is CASSRGGPKETQYF. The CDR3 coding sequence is TGTGCCAGCTCGCGGGGGGGCCCAAAAGAGACCCAGTACTTC.

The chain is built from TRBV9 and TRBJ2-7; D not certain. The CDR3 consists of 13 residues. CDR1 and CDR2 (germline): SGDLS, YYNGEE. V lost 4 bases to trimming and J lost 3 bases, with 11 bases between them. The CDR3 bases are TGTGCCAGCAGCCCAGACGATGGCTACGAGCAGTACTTC. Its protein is CASSPDDGYEQYF.

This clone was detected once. CDR3 DNA sequence: TGCGCCAGCAGCCCTATTACAGGGGTAGGGAATAATGAAAAACTGTTTTTT. Amino acid sequence: CASSPITGVGNNEKLFF. The J gene is TRBJ1-4, the V gene TRBV5-1; 7 bases line up with TRBD1. The CDR3 covers 17 residues. V lost 4 bases to trimming and J lost 4 bases; unmatched junction nucleotides: 13. Germline V CDR1 and CDR2: SGHRS, YFSETQ.

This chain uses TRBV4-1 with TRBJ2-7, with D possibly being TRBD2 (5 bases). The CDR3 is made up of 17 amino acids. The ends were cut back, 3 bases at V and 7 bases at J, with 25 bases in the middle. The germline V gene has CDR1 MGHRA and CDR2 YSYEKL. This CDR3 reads CASSQGWVYRRGLEQYF. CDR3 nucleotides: TGCGCCAGCAGCCAGGGGTGGGTCTACCGACGGGGATTAGAGCAGTACTTC.

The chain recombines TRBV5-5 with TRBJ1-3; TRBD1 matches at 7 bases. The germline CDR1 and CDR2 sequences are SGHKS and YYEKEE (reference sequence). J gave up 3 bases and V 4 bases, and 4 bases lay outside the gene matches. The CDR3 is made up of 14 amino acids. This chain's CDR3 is CASSPWDSGNTIYF. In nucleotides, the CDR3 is TGTGCCAGCAGCCCTTGGGACAGTGGAAACACCATATATTTT.

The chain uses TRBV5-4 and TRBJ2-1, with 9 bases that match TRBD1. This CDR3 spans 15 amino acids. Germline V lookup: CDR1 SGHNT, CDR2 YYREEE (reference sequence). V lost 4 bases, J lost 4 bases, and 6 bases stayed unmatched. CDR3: CASSPPGQGYNEQFF. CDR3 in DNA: TGTGCCAGCAGCCCTCCGGGACAGGGATACAATGAGCAGTTCTTC.

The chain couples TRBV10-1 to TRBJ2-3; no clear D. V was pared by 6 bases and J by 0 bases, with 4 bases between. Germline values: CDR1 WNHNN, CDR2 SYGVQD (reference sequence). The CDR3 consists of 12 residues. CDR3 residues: CASSASTDTQYF. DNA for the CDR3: TGCGCCAGCAGCGCTAGCACAGATACGCAGTATTTT.

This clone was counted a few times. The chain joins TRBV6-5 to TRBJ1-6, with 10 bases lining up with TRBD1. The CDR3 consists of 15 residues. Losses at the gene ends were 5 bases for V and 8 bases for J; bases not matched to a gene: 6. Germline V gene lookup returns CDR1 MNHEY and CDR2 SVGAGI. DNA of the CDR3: TGTGCCAGCAGTGGCCTTGGGACAGGGGATTCACCCCTCCACTTT. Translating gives CASSGLGTGDSPLHF.

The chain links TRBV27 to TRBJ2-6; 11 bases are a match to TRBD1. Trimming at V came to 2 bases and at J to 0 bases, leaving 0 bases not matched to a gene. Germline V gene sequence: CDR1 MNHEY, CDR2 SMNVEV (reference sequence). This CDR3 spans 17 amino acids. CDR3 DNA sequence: TGTGCCAGCAGTTTAGGGACAGGGGGCTCTGGGGCCAACGTCCTGACTTTC. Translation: CASSLGTGGSGANVLTF.

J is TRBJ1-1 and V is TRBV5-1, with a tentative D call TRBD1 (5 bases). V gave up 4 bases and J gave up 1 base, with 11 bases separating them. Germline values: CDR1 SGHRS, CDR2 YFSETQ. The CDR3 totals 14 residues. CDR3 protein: CASSAGRGNTEAFF. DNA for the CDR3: TGCGCCAGCAGCGCGGGACGTGGGAACACTGAAGCTTTCTTT.

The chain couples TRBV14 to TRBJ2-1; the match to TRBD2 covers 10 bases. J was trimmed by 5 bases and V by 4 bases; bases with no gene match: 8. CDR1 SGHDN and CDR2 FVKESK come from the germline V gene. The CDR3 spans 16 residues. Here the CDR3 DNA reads TGTGCCAGCAGCCTTCCTAGCGGGAGTTTCAACAATGAGCAGTTCTTC. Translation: CASSLPSGSFNNEQFF.

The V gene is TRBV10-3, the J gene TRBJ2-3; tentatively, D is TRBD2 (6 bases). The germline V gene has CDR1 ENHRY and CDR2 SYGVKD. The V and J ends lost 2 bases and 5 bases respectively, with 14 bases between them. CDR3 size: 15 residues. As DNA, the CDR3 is TGTGCCATCAGTGAGGTGGACACCGGGGGAGATACGCAGTATTTT. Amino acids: CAISEVDTGGDTQYF.

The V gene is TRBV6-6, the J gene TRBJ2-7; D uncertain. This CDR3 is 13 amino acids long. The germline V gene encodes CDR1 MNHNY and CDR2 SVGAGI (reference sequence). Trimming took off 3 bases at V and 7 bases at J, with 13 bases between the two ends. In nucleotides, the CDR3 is TGTGCCAGCAGTTATTCTCGGCTGATGGAGCAGTACTTC. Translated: CASSYSRLMEQYF.

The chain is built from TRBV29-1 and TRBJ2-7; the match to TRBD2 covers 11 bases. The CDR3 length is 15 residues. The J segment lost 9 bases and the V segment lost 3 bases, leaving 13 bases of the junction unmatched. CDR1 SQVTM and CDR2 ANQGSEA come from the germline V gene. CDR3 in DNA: TGCAGCGTTGATGTGCTAGCGGGAGGAGGAGATGGGCAGTACTTC. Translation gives CSVDVLAGGGDGQYF.